The TCR beta chain under discussion was sequenced for a study of blood T cell repertoires in COVID-19. Study overall: Donors in the United States, Italy and Spain gave samples during acute or convalescent COVID-19. T cells, B-cell-depleted T cells, or PBMCs supplied cDNA or gDNA.

Followed over time, Seattle patients had been enrolled while infection was active. As originally analysed: Reference gene primer amplification gave nucleated cell count estimates. Assay: immunoSEQ multiplex PCR; the TCRdb copy retains only in-frame clones and omits some. The V and J calls and clone size were taken over from that table, and D and trimming were inferred from the DNA. The table has some 110,000 clones, about 94% seen once. The sample comprised peripheral blood. This TCR derives from a man in his forties or fifties with COVID-19, enrolled during active disease.

The CDR3 spells CATRSPLEADTQYF. CDR3 coding DNA: TGTGCCACAAGAAGCCCTCTAGAAGCAGATACGCAGTATTTT. The rearrangement links TRBV6-5 to TRBJ2-3; no firm D call. Germline-derived CDR1 and CDR2 are MNHEY and SVGAGI. The V gene lost 10 bases and the J gene lost 4 bases, with 18 bases spanning the gap. The CDR3 extends over 14 amino acids.